This is a list of T cell receptor beta chains from one sample in a study of blood T cell repertoires in COVID-19. TCRdb's table, derived via immunoSEQ multiplex PCR, lists solely in-frame clones and lacks some. The top ten clones hold around 3.5% of a sample with around 200,000 clones, 65% to 85% of them seen once. What was sequenced was PBMCs or T cells enriched from blood (not recorded which). These receptors were obtained from a woman in her 30s who had recovered from COVID-19. The CDR3 runs from the conserved cysteine through the conserved F or W. D genes are given only for firm matches. Expanded clones get a size class; other rows say once, few or many, or leave the size out.

CDR3 DNA: TGTGCCAGCAGTTTGGAGCCTCAAGGGCCCCAGCATTTT
CDR3 protein: CASSLEPQGPQHF
J gene: TRBJ1-5
V gene: TRBV12-3/TRBV12-4
D gene: -
clone size: -

CDR3 DNA: TGTGCCAGCAGTTCCCGGACTAGCTGGGGCACAGATACGCAGTATTTT
CDR3 protein: CASSSRTSWGTDTQYF
J gene: TRBJ2-3
V gene: TRBV28
D gene: TRBD2
clone size: -

CDR3 DNA: TGTGCCACCGGGAGGGGAGGAAGAAATGAGCAGTTCTTC
CDR3 protein: CATGRGGRNEQFF
J gene: TRBJ2-1
V gene: TRBV6-5
D gene: TRBD2
clone size: few

CDR3 DNA: TGCAGCGTTTGGACAGGGTCGGTACATGGCTACACCTTC
CDR3 protein: CSVWTGSVHGYTF
J gene: TRBJ1-2
V gene: TRBV29-1
D gene: TRBD1
clone size: few

CDR3 DNA: TGTGCCAGCAGCTTGGGACAGGGGGCGGAAAAACTGTTTTTT
CDR3 protein: CASSLGQGAEKLFF
J gene: TRBJ1-4
V gene: TRBV11-2
D gene: TRBD1
clone size: -

CDR3 DNA: TGTGCCAGCAGCCGGGAGGGGAGAACGGGAGCTTTCTTT
CDR3 protein: CASSREGRTGAFF
J gene: TRBJ1-1
V gene: TRBV3-1/TRBV3-2
D gene: -
clone size: -

CDR3 DNA: TGCGCCAGCAGTCAATCGGAAGGGGCCTTGGCCTACAATGAGCAGTTCTTC
CDR3 protein: CASSQSEGALAYNEQFF
J gene: TRBJ2-1
V gene: TRBV23-1
D gene: -
clone size: -

CDR3 DNA: TGTGCCAGCAGTTTCGGGACAGCAAAAGCCCTCTCTGGAAACACCATATATTTT
CDR3 protein: CASSFGTAKALSGNTIYF
J gene: TRBJ1-3
V gene: TRBV28
D gene: TRBD1
clone size: -

CDR3 DNA: TGTGCCAGCAGTTCCCGTGGAGTGAACACTGAAGCTTTCTTT
CDR3 protein: CASSSRGVNTEAFF
J gene: TRBJ1-1
V gene: TRBV28
D gene: -
clone size: -

CDR3 DNA: TGTGCCAGCAGCTTACTGGGCGGGAGGTTATACAATGAGCAGTTCTTC
CDR3 protein: CASSLLGGRLYNEQFF
J gene: TRBJ2-1
V gene: TRBV7-8
D gene: TRBD2
clone size: -

CDR3 DNA: TGTGCCAGCAGTCCGCTAGCGGGGGGTTACAATGAGCAGTTCTTC
CDR3 protein: CASSPLAGGYNEQFF
J gene: TRBJ2-1
V gene: TRBV6-4
D gene: TRBD2
clone size: -

CDR3 DNA: TGTGCCAGCAGTTACTCGATAAGGGGCGGTAACACTGAAGCTTTCTTT
CDR3 protein: CASSYSIRGGNTEAFF
J gene: TRBJ1-1
V gene: TRBV6-5
D gene: -
clone size: -

CDR3 DNA: TGTGCCAGCACCTTTTTGGTAGCATCCGAGAGGGTTGGCTACACCTTC
CDR3 protein: CASTFLVASERVGYTF
J gene: TRBJ1-2
V gene: TRBV6-6
D gene: -
clone size: -

CDR3 DNA: TGTGCCAGCAGGGCACTAGCACCCATCAATGAGCAGTTCTTC
CDR3 protein: CASRALAPINEQFF
J gene: TRBJ2-1
V gene: TRBV6-5
D gene: -
clone size: -

CDR3 DNA: TGTGCCAGCAGCTTTGGTACAAACTCTGGGGCCAACGTCCTGACTTTC
CDR3 protein: CASSFGTNSGANVLTF
J gene: TRBJ2-6
V gene: TRBV11-1
D gene: -
clone size: -

CDR3 DNA: TGTGCCAGCAGTTTGTGGACTAGCGGGAGGGCCGGGGAGACCCAGTACTTC
CDR3 protein: CASSLWTSGRAGETQYF
J gene: TRBJ2-5
V gene: TRBV28
D gene: TRBD2
clone size: few

CDR3 DNA: TGTGCCAGCAGACCCACAGGGGATAGCAATCAGCCCCAGCATTTT
CDR3 protein: CASRPTGDSNQPQHF
J gene: TRBJ1-5
V gene: TRBV6-5
D gene: TRBD1
clone size: -

CDR3 DNA: TGTGCCAGCAGCCAAAAGATGACAGGGCGGGGGAACACTGAAGCTTTCTTT
CDR3 protein: CASSQKMTGRGNTEAFF
J gene: TRBJ1-1
V gene: TRBV3-1/TRBV3-2
D gene: TRBD1
clone size: -

CDR3 DNA: TGTGCCAGCAGTGCACAGGGGGGGGATACGCAGTATTTT
CDR3 protein: CASSAQGGDTQYF
J gene: TRBJ2-3
V gene: TRBV6-4
D gene: -
clone size: -

CDR3 DNA: TGTGCCAGCAGTTTAAGCGGGACCCGACAGGGGGCCCTCATTCGGAACACTGAAGCTTTCTTT
CDR3 protein: CASSLSGTRQGALIRNTEAFF
J gene: TRBJ1-1
V gene: TRBV27
D gene: TRBD1
clone size: -

CDR3 DNA: TGCGCCAGCAGCTCCGAAGGAGGGGCGAATCAGCCCCAGCATTTT
CDR3 protein: CASSSEGGANQPQHF
J gene: TRBJ1-5
V gene: TRBV5-1
D gene: -
clone size: -

CDR3 DNA: TGTGCCAGCAGCGTCCTGGACAGGGGATGGGACGAGCAGTACTTC
CDR3 protein: CASSVLDRGWDEQYF
J gene: TRBJ2-7
V gene: TRBV9
D gene: TRBD1
clone size: -

CDR3 DNA: TGTGCCAGCAGCCCGACTCGGGTCAACTATGGCTACACCTTC
CDR3 protein: CASSPTRVNYGYTF
J gene: TRBJ1-2
V gene: TRBV11-2
D gene: -
clone size: -

CDR3 DNA: TGTGCCAGCAGCAGACAGGGGGCAGATACGCAGTATTTT
CDR3 protein: CASSRQGADTQYF
J gene: TRBJ2-3
V gene: TRBV3-1/TRBV3-2
D gene: TRBD1
clone size: -

CDR3 DNA: TGTGCCAGCAGTGAAGGCCCTAGCACTGAAGCTTTCTTT
CDR3 protein: CASSEGPSTEAFF
J gene: TRBJ1-1
V gene: TRBV2
D gene: -
clone size: -

CDR3 DNA: TGTGCCAGCAGCGCCCAGGGGAACAATGAGCAGTTCTTC
CDR3 protein: CASSAQGNNEQFF
J gene: TRBJ2-1
V gene: TRBV2
D gene: -
clone size: -

CDR3 DNA: TGTGCCAGCAGCCCGAATGCCCAGGGAATCACTGAAGCTTTCTTT
CDR3 protein: CASSPNAQGITEAFF
J gene: TRBJ1-1
V gene: TRBV3-1/TRBV3-2
D gene: -
clone size: -

CDR3 DNA: TGTGCCAGCAGCTTAGGGGGAGCGGGGGGCTACAATGAGCAGTTCTTC
CDR3 protein: CASSLGGAGGYNEQFF
J gene: TRBJ2-1
V gene: TRBV7-2
D gene: TRBD2
clone size: -

CDR3 DNA: TGTGCCACCAGTGATTTGCGCAGACAAGAGACCCAGTACTTC
CDR3 protein: CATSDLRRQETQYF
J gene: TRBJ2-5
V gene: TRBV24-1
D gene: -
clone size: -

CDR3 DNA: TGTGCCAGCAGTACGGTCGCCAGGGCTGGGGGAGGGGAGTACTTC
CDR3 protein: CASSTVARAGGGEYF
J gene: TRBJ2-7
V gene: TRBV27
D gene: TRBD2
clone size: -

CDR3 DNA: TGTGCCAGCAGCTTTGGACGTAGTAGGACAGGGAATCAGCCCCAGCATTTT
CDR3 protein: CASSFGRSRTGNQPQHF
J gene: TRBJ1-5
V gene: TRBV5-6
D gene: TRBD1
clone size: -

CDR3 DNA: TGTGCCAGCAGTGACCCAGGGGTGAACAATGAGCAGTTCTTC
CDR3 protein: CASSDPGVNNEQFF
J gene: TRBJ2-1
V gene: TRBV6-2/TRBV6-3
D gene: -
clone size: -

CDR3 DNA: TGTGCCAGCAGTTTAGGGTTTCGACAGGCCGCGAACTTT
CDR3 protein: CASSLGFRQAANF
J gene: TRBJ1-1
V gene: TRBV27
D gene: -
clone size: -

CDR3 DNA: TGTGCCAGCAGCTTAGTGCGTACCACCGGGGAGCTGTTTTTT
CDR3 protein: CASSLVRTTGELFF
J gene: TRBJ2-2
V gene: TRBV11-1
D gene: -
clone size: -

CDR3 DNA: TGTGCCAGCAGCCCCCGGACAGGCTCCTATAATTCACCCCTCCACTTT
CDR3 protein: CASSPRTGSYNSPLHF
J gene: TRBJ1-6
V gene: TRBV13
D gene: TRBD1
clone size: -

CDR3 DNA: TGTGCCAGCAGCCCTAACAGGGGGAGAACTAATGAAAAACTGTTTTTT
CDR3 protein: CASSPNRGRTNEKLFF
J gene: TRBJ1-4
V gene: TRBV6-6
D gene: TRBD1
clone size: -

CDR3 DNA: TGTGCCAGCAGTGAACGGGCAGGGGGGCCCTATGGCTACACCTTC
CDR3 protein: CASSERAGGPYGYTF
J gene: TRBJ1-2
V gene: TRBV6-1
D gene: TRBD1
clone size: -

CDR3 DNA: TGTGCCAGCAGCGTAGGGCAATGGGGCTCCGACAATGAGCAGTTCTTC
CDR3 protein: CASSVGQWGSDNEQFF
J gene: TRBJ2-1
V gene: TRBV9
D gene: -
clone size: -

CDR3 DNA: TGTGCCAGCAGCTTGGGCGGGGGGCCCTACAATGAGCAGTTCTTC
CDR3 protein: CASSLGGGPYNEQFF
J gene: TRBJ2-1
V gene: TRBV5-5
D gene: TRBD2
clone size: many

CDR3 DNA: TGTGCCAGCTCACCACCCTCAGGACAGGGGTATGAAAAACTGTTTTTT
CDR3 protein: CASSPPSGQGYEKLFF
J gene: TRBJ1-4
V gene: TRBV18
D gene: TRBD1
clone size: -